This record looks at one T cell receptor (beta chain) sequence and its context. As handled by the study authors: Amplification of reference gene primers provided the estimated nucleated cell counts. Clones were read by immunoSEQ multiplex PCR, and TCRdb kept only the in-frame ones, dropping some. V and J calls plus clone size are reproduced from that table; the DNA served to infer D and trimming. The sample has 150,000 to 200,000 clones; roughly nine tenths are singletons. The sample belongs to a study of blood T cell repertoires in COVID-19. Overall study: Researchers got acute and convalescent COVID-19 samples from the United States, Italy and Spain. The cDNA or gDNA used as material had been derived from T cells, B-cell-depleted T cells, or PBMCs.

Germline loops: CDR1 LGHDT, CDR2 YNNKEL (reference sequence). The length of the CDR3 is 17 residues. Trimming took 4 bases from V and 0 from J, leaving 16 bases between them. What was sequenced was peripheral blood. This sequence joins TRBV3-1 (or the pseudogene TRBV3-2) and TRBJ1-5; possible D gene TRBD1, 5 bases. The sequence derives from a man between 70 and 80 years old with active or convalescent COVID-19. The DNA for the CDR3 is TGTGCCAGCAGCCTATACCCTGGGACTTATAGCAATCAGCCCCAGCATTTT. Translating it yields CASSLYPGTYSNQPQHF.